Below are 2 T cell receptor beta chains sequenced from a single sample in a study of blood T cell repertoires in COVID-19. The data were produced by immunoSEQ multiplex PCR, yet TCRdb's version contains in-frame clones alone and is incomplete. The sample records under 300,000 clones, around four fifths being singletons. Sequencing input: peripheral blood. These receptors came from a man between 25 and 39 years old who had recovered from COVID-19.

The rearrangement joins TRBV7-9 to TRBJ2-1; TRBD2 is a possible D gene (7 bases). CDR1 is SEHNR, CDR2 FQNEAQ, per germline (reference sequence). This CDR3 spans 16 amino acids. V gave up 0 bases and J gave up 1 base, with 10 bases separating them. The CDR3 coding sequence is TGTGCCAGCAGCTTAGCGGCGGGGGCTTCCTACAATGAGCAGTTCTTC. Its protein product is CASSLAAGASYNEQFF.

This clone was found a few times. The V call is TRBV20-1, the J call TRBJ2-2; no firm D call. The CDR3 covers 16 residues. CDR1 DFQATT and CDR2 SNEGSKA come from the germline V gene (reference sequence). The V gene lost 3 bases and the J gene lost 0 bases, with 14 bases spanning the gap. CDR3 sequence reads: CSASSVGGANTGELFF. Written as DNA, the CDR3 is TGCAGTGCTAGTTCGGTCGGCGGCGCGAACACCGGGGAGCTGTTTTTT.